The table lists the clone carrying this T cell receptor (beta chain) with a count of one. The data originate from a study of blood T cell repertoires in COVID-19. Looking at the study overall: Sites in the United States, Italy and Spain provided acute and convalescent COVID-19 samples.

Original methodology: Amplifying reference gene primers gave estimates of nucleated cell counts. Using immunoSEQ multiplex PCR, the repertoire was profiled, and TCRdb retains in-frame clones only, with some absent. V, J and clone size are those of that table, while D and trimming were read from the DNA. Of under 80,000 clones listed, more than 75% were seen once; the top ten hold under 1.5%. This clonotype originated in a human donor in a cohort sampled during active COVID-19. Sequenced input: peripheral blood.

Here the CDR3 reads CASSFTGEGEKLFF. CDR3 nucleotide sequence: TGCGCCAGCAGCTTTACAGGGGAAGGTGAAAAACTGTTTTTT. The chain is built from TRBV5-1 and TRBJ1-4; 7 bases line up with TRBD1. Germline values: CDR1 SGHRS, CDR2 YFSETQ. With V trimmed by 2 bases and J by 7 bases, 5 bases remained unmatched. The CDR3 runs to 14 residues.